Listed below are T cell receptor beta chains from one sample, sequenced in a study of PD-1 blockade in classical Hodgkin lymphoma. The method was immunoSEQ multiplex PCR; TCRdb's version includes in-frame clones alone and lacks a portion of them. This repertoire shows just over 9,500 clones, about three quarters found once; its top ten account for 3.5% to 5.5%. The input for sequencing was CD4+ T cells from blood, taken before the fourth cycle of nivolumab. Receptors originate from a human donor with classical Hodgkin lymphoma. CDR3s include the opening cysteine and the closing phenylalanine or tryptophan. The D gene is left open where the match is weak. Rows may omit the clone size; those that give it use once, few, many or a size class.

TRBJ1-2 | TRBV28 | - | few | TGTGCCAGTACCTCCGGGAGAGTAGAGGGCTACACCTTC | CASTSGRVEGYTF
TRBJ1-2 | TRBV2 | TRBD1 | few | TGTGCCAGCAGTGAGGCAGGGGGCTTCTATGGCTACACCTTC | CASSEAGGFYGYTF
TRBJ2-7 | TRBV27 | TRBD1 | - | TGTGCCAGCAGTTTATTCCCCGGGACAGGCTACGAGCAGTACTTC | CASSLFPGTGYEQYF
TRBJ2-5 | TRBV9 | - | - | TGTGCCAGCAGCGTAGATTCGGGACTGATTAAAGAGACCCAGTACTTC | CASSVDSGLIKETQYF
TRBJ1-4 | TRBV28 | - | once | TGTGCCAGCAGAACAGGGCCCCCAACTAATGAAAAACTGTTTTTT | CASRTGPPTNEKLFF
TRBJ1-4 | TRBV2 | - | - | TGTGCCAGCACCCAAAGGGCCAGGAGAAGTAATGAAAAACTGTTTTTT | CASTQRARRSNEKLFF
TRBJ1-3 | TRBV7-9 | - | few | TGTGCCAGCAGCTTAGCAGCAGGCTCTGGAAACACCATATATTTT | CASSLAAGSGNTIYF
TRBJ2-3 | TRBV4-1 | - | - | TGCGCCAGCAGCCGGATGGGGCAGGGCACAGATACGCAGTATTTT | CASSRMGQGTDTQYF
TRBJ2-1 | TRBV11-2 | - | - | TGTGCCAGCAGGCATATTCGGACGGCTTACAATGAGCAGTTCTTC | CASRHIRTAYNEQFF
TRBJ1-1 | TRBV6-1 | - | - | TGTGCCAGCAGTGAAGCGGAGAGGGGGGGTCGCACTGAAGCTTTCTTT | CASSEAERGGRTEAFF
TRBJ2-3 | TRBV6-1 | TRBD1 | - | TGTGCCAGCAGCCGGACAGGGGGCTTAAATACGCAGTATTTT | CASSRTGGLNTQYF
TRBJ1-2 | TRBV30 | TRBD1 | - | TGTGCCTGGAGCCCCACAGGGGGTGGCTACACCTTC | CAWSPTGGGYTF
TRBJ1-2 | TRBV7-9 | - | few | TGTGCCAGCGGGTCCTTCGATGGCTACACCTTC | CASGSFDGYTF
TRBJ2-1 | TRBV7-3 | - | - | TGTGCCAGCAGTTGGACCAAAAACAATGAGCAGTTCTTC | CASSWTKNNEQFF
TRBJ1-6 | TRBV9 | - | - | TGTGCCAGCAGCTCGCCGGGGTCACCCCTCCACTTT | CASSSPGSPLHF
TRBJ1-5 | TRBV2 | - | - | TGTGCCAGCAGTGTAGGGCAGTTTAATCAGCCCCAGCATTTT | CASSVGQFNQPQHF
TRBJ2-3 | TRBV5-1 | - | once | TGCGCCAGCAGCTTGCTGGGGCAAGATACGCAGTATTTT | CASSLLGQDTQYF
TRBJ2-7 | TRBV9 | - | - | TGTGCCAGCAGTGCGGTGAGTCGATTCTACGAGCAGTACTTC | CASSAVSRFYEQYF
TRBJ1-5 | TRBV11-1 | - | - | TGTGCCAGCAGCTTGGAGGGATACTCAGGTCAGCCCCAGCATTTT | CASSLEGYSGQPQHF
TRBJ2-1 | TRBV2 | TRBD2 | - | TGTGCCATTAAGCGGGGGGAATACAATGAGCAGTTCTTC | CAIKRGEYNEQFF
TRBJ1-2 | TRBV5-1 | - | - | TGCGCCAGCAGGGAGGGGGAGAACTATGGCTACACCTTC | CASREGENYGYTF
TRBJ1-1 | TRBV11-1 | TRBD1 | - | TGTGCCAGCAGCATCGGGACAGGGGCTCAGAACACTGAAGCTTTCTTT | CASSIGTGAQNTEAFF
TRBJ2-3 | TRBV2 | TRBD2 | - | TGTGCCAGCAGTGTTAGCGGGGGGAATATAGATACGCAGTATTTT | CASSVSGGNIDTQYF
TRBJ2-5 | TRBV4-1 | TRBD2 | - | TGCGCCAGCAGCCAAGGGACTAGCGGGGCTGAGACCCAGTACTTC | CASSQGTSGAETQYF
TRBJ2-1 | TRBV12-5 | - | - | TGTGCTAGTGGTTTGGGGGAGGACAATGAGCAGTTCTTC | CASGLGEDNEQFF
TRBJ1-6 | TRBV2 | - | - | TGTGCCAGCAGTGATGGTACCCTTCGGAATTCACCCCTCCACTTT | CASSDGTLRNSPLHF
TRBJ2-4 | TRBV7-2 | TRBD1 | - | TGTGCCAGCAGCTCCGGACAGGGTATAGACAAAAACATTCAGTACTTC | CASSSGQGIDKNIQYF
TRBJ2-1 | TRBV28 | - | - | TGTGCCAGCAGTTTCCGGGGGCATGGCAATGAGCAGTTCTTC | CASSFRGHGNEQFF
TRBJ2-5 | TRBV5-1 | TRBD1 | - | TGCGCCAGCAGCTCCGGACAGGGGTTCGTATCGGAGACCCAGTACTTC | CASSSGQGFVSETQYF
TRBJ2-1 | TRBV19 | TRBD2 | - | TGTGCCAGTAGTACTAGCGGGGGGACGTTCTCCTACAATGAGCAGTTCTTC | CASSTSGGTFSYNEQFF
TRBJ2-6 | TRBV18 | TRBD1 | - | TGTGCCAGCTCACCCAGGACAGGGGCCTTATCTGGGGCCAACGTCCTGACTTTC | CASSPRTGALSGANVLTF
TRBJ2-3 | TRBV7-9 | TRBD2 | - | TGTGCCAGCAGCTTATTTCTAGCGGGAACAGATACGCAGTATTTT | CASSLFLAGTDTQYF
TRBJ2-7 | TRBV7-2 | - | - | TGTGCCAGCAGCTTATATGGTACCTACGAGCAGTACTTC | CASSLYGTYEQYF
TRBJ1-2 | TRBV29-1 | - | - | TGCAGCGTTGAAGAGACGCCGTATGGCTACACCTTC | CSVEETPYGYTF
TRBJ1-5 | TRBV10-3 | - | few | TGTGCCATCAGTGAGTCGAATGGGGATCAGCCCCAGCATTTT | CAISESNGDQPQHF
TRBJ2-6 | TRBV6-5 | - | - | TGTGCCAGCAGCCCCACAGCTTCTGGGGCCAACGTCCTGACTTTC | CASSPTASGANVLTF
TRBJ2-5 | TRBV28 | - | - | TGTGCCAGCAGTTCTCAGGAAACCCAGTACTTC | CASSSQETQYF
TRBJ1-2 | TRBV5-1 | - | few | TGCGCCAGCAGCTCCGGGGGGTCAGCTAACTATGGCTACACCTTC | CASSSGGSANYGYTF
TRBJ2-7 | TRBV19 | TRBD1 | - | TGTGCCAGTAGTATAGCGGACAGGGCCCACTACGAGCAGTACTTC | CASSIADRAHYEQYF
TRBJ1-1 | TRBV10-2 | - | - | TGCGCCAGCAGTGATACAGGGAACACTGAAGCTTTCTTT | CASSDTGNTEAFF
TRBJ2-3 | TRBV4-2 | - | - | TGTGCCAGCAGCCAAGTGGGATCGTTCCCTACGCAGTATTTT | CASSQVGSFPTQYF
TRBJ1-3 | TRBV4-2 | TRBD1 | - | TGTGCCAGCAGCCCGCTAGACAGGGACTCTGGAAACACCATATATTTT | CASSPLDRDSGNTIYF
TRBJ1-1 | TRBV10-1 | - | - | TGCGCCAGCAGTGAATCCCGAGGGCGGTCCGGCGAAGCTTTCTTT | CASSESRGRSGEAFF
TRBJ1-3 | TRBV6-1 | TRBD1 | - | TGTGCCAGCAGCTTGGACAGGGGCACCGACACCATATATTTT | CASSLDRGTDTIYF
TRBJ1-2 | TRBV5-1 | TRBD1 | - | TGCGCCAGCAGCTGGGGGACAGGGCAGGGCTATGGCTACACCTTC | CASSWGTGQGYGYTF
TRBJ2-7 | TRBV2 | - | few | TGTGCCAGCAGTGAGTCACTAGTCGCCTACGAGCAGTACTTC | CASSESLVAYEQYF
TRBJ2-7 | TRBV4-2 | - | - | TGTGCCAGCAGCTTGGGGGCGGACACCTACGAGCAGTACTTC | CASSLGADTYEQYF
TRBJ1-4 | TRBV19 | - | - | TGTGCCAGTAGTTCCCTGACAGGAGGGGCAGAAAAACTGTTTTTT | CASSSLTGGAEKLFF
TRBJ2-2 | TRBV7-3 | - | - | TGTGCCAGCAGCTTAACAGGGAGGACACAGACCGGGGAGCTGTTTTTT | CASSLTGRTQTGELFF
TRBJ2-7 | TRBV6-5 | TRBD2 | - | TGTGCCAGCAGTCGAAAAGGACTAGCGGGCTACGAGCAGTACTTC | CASSRKGLAGYEQYF